This T cell receptor beta chain stems from a study of blood T cell repertoires in COVID-19. Across the study: There were acute and convalescent COVID-19 samples, and they came from the United States, Italy and Spain. Sample material is recorded as cDNA or gDNA derived from T cells, B-cell-depleted T cells, or PBMCs.

The CDR3 extends over 14 amino acids. CDR1 is SEHNR and CDR2 is FQNEAQ in the germline V gene (reference sequence). V dropped 5 bases and J dropped 4; count of bases not matched to a gene: 8. The protocol was immunoSEQ multiplex PCR, while the TCRdb copy is restricted to in-frame clones and leaves out a portion. The sample records 140,000 to 150,000 clones, around 82% being singletons. This TCR was sampled from a man between 60 and 70 years old with active or convalescent COVID-19. V and J are TRBV7-9 and TRBJ2-7; 7 nucleotides align to TRBD1. Material: peripheral blood. The CDR3 DNA is TGTGCCAGCAGCGCCGGGACAGTGCCATACGAGCAGTACTTC. Translating it yields CASSAGTVPYEQYF.